The 11 T cell receptor beta chains below all came from one sample that was sequenced in a study of blood T cell repertoires in COVID-19. TCRdb keeps only in-frame clones here, not all; method: immunoSEQ multiplex PCR. This repertoire shows 150,000 to 200,000 clones, 84% found once; its top ten account for roughly 15%. Sequenced: peripheral blood. The source of these receptors is a woman in her seventies with COVID-19, enrolled during active disease.

This rearrangement joins TRBV19 to TRBJ2-1, with 10 positions matching TRBD1. CDR1 LNHDA and CDR2 SQIVND come from the germline V gene (reference sequence). This CDR3 contains 14 residues. V lost 1 base and J lost 8; bases outside the gene matches: 2. The CDR3 coding sequence is TGTGCCAGTAGTATAGGACAGGGGGCATATGAGCAGTTCTTC. The encoded protein is CASSIGQGAYEQFF.

The CDR3 bases are TGTGCCAGCAGCTTACAGGGAGGCTATGGCTACACCTTC. Protein sequence: CASSLQGGYGYTF. The chain couples TRBV7-9 to TRBJ1-2; D perhaps matches TRBD1 (5 bases). The CDR3 contains 13 residues. Germline CDR1 reads SEHNR; CDR2 reads FQNEAQ (reference sequence). The V end was cut by 2 bases, the J end by 4 bases, with 8 bases between. The full variable domain, with the rest looked up from reference TRBV7-9 and TRBJ1-2, is DTGVSQNPRHKITKRGQNVTFRCDPISEHNRLYWYRQTLGQGPEFLTYFQNEAQLEKSRLLSDRFSAERPKGSFSTLEIQRTEQGDSAMYLCASSLQGGYGYTFGSGTRLTVV.

This clone was counted only a few times. Other DNA sequences in this sample translate to the same CDR3. The gene calls are TRBV5-1 and TRBJ2-2, with 7 bases matching TRBD1. Germline-derived CDR1 and CDR2 are SGHRS and YFSETQ. The J segment lost 1 base and the V segment lost 0 bases, leaving 0 bases of the junction unmatched. This CDR3 is 15 amino acids long. CDR3 protein: CASSLGTGNTGELFF. In nucleotides, the CDR3 is TGCGCCAGCAGCTTGGGGACAGGGAACACCGGGGAGCTGTTTTTT.

The chain links TRBV15 to TRBJ2-3, with D possibly being TRBD1 (5 bases). The CDR3 consists of 15 residues. CDR1 LNHNV and CDR2 YYDKDF come from the germline V gene (reference sequence). V was pared by 3 bases and J by 6 bases, with 16 bases between. The CDR3 DNA follows: TGTGCCACCAGCAGGGGCTTAGGGGTTGGGGATACGCAGTATTTT. It encodes CATSRGLGVGDTQYF.

The chain has TRBV30 and TRBJ1-4; D might be TRBD1 (6 bases). In germline, CDR1 is GTSNPN, CDR2 SVGIG (reference sequence). Trimming left V 2 bases short and J 7 bases short, with 14 bases between. The length of the CDR3 is 14 residues. CDR3 in amino acids: CAWSTPGTTEKLFF. CDR3 nucleotides: TGTGCCTGGAGTACACCGGGGACAACTGAAAAACTGTTTTTT.

The rearrangement links TRBV6-2 or TRBV6-3 to TRBJ1-1; TRBD1 might be the D (5 bases). This CDR3 has 14 residues. V was cut by 4 bases and J by 7 bases, with 16 bases left in between. Germline lookup yields CDR1 MNHEY and CDR2 SVGEGT. The CDR3 region has the DNA TGTGCCAGCAGTTTACACGGGACGGACTATGAAGCTTTCTTT. Amino acids: CASSLHGTDYEAFF.

About this clone: This specimen includes other DNA sequences encoding the same CDR3. This rearrangement joins TRBV18 to TRBJ2-7; no reliable D call. Per germline, CDR1 KGHSH and CDR2 LQKENI. CDR3 length: 12 amino acids. The V end lost 1 base, the J end lost 3 bases, and 4 bases lay between the germline ends. This CDR3 reads CASSPLGYEQYF. CDR3 sequence (DNA): TGTGCCAGCTCACCACTCGGCTACGAGCAGTACTTC. The full variable domain, completed using reference TRBV18 and TRBJ2-7, is NAGVMQNPRHLVRRRGQEARLRCSPMKGHSHVYWYRQLPEEGLKFMVYLQKENIIDESGMPKERFSAEFPKEGPSILRIQQVVRGDSAAYFCASSPLGYEQYFGPGTRLTVT.

This sequence joins TRBV28 and TRBJ2-1; the match to TRBD2 covers 8 bases. Per the germline V gene, CDR1 is MDHEN and CDR2 is SYDVKM. Trimming at V came to 5 bases and at J to 4 bases, leaving 7 bases not matched to a gene. The CDR3 runs to 15 residues. The CDR3 DNA is TGTGCCAGCAGTGATACTAGCGGAGCTTACAATGAGCAGTTCTTC. Translated, it gives CASSDTSGAYNEQFF.

The gene calls are TRBV29-1 and TRBJ2-1; D possibly corresponds to TRBD2 (5 bases). The CDR3 has 15 amino acids. CDR1 and CDR2 (germline): SQVTM, ANQGSEA. The V and J ends lost 1 base and 0 bases respectively, with 10 bases between them. CDR3 in amino acids: CSVEGERTSYNEQFF. The CDR3 bases are TGCAGCGTTGAAGGCGAGCGGACCTCCTACAATGAGCAGTTCTTC.

This chain connects TRBV30 to TRBJ2-5; a weak D match, TRBD1 (8 bases). This CDR3 comprises 15 residues. V was clipped by 0 bases and J by 3 bases, with 14 bases between them. Germline loops: CDR1 GTSNPN, CDR2 SVGIG (reference sequence). CDR3 sequence reads: CAWSVGQGGEETQYF. Written as DNA, the CDR3 is TGTGCCTGGAGTGTAGGACAGGGAGGGGAAGAGACCCAGTACTTC.

This sequence joins TRBV19 and TRBJ1-2, with 9 bases aligning to TRBD1. The CDR3 contains 14 residues. CDR1 and CDR2 (germline): LNHDA, SQIVND (reference sequence). Trimming cost V 6 bases and J 5 bases; bases outside gene matches: 7. In DNA, the CDR3 is TGTGCCAGTAGGATCCGGGACAGGGCGTATGGCTACACCTTC. Residues: CASRIRDRAYGYTF.